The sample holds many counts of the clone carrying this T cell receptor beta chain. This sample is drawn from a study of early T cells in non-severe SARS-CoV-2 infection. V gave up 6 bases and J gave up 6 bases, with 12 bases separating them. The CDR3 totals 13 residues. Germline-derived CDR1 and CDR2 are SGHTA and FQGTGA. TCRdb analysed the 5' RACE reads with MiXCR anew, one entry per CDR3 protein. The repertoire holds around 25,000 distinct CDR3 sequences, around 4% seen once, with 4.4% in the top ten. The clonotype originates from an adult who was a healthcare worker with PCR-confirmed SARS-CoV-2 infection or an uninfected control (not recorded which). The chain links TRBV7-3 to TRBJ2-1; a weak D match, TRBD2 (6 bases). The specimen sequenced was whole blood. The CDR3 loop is CASRGLEGNEQFF. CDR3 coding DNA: TGTGCCAGCAGGGGGCTGGAGGGCAATGAGCAGTTCTTC.